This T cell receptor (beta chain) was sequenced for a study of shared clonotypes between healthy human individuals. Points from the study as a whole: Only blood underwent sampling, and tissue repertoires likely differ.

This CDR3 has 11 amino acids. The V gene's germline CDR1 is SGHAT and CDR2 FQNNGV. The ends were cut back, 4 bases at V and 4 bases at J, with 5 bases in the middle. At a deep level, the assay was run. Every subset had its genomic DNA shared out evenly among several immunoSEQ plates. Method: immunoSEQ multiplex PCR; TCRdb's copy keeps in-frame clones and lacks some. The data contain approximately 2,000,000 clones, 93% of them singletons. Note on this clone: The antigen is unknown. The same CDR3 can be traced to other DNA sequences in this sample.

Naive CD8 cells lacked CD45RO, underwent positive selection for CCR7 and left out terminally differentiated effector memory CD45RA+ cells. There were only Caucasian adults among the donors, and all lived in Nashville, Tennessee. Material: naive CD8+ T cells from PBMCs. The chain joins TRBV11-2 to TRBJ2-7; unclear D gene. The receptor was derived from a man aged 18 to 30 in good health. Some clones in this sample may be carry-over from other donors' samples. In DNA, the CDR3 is TGTGCCAGCAGCTCCGGGTACGAGCAGTACTTC. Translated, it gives CASSSGYEQYF.